Listed here are 16 T cell receptor beta chains from one sample, sequenced in a study of response to subunit inactivated influenza vaccine. MiXCR, run by TCRdb on the RT-PCR reads, gives a single entry per CDR3 protein. The sample shows roughly 700,000 distinct CDR3 sequences, approximately 15% of them seen only once. The sample was PBMCs from blood, taken approximately 15 days before vaccination. These receptors were taken from a man aged 50 to 59 who received an inactivated influenza vaccine.

This clonotype was seen a handful of times. V and J are TRBV24-1 and TRBJ1-2; 9 positions match TRBD1. V lost 2 bases to trimming and J lost 4 bases; unmatched junction nucleotides: 10. Germline CDR1 is KGHDR and CDR2 is SFDVKD. The CDR3 spans 17 residues. In nucleotides, the CDR3 is TGTGCCACCAGTGATTCGACTTGGGACAGGGATGGCTATGGCTACACCTTC. Translating gives CATSDSTWDRDGYGYTF.

This clonotype came up a few times. The chain joins TRBV20-1 to TRBJ2-1; 10 nucleotides line up with TRBD1. This CDR3 has 15 residues. Germline CDR1 reads DFQATT; CDR2 reads SNEGSKA (reference sequence). V was clipped by 5 bases and J by 3 bases; unmatched bases: 7. The CDR3 nucleotides read TGCAGTGCTGTGAAGACAGGGGGCGTCTACAATGAGCAGTTCTTC. This sequence encodes CSAVKTGGVYNEQFF.

V gene TRBV20-1 combines with J gene TRBJ2-1; 10 bases are shared with TRBD2. The CDR3 is made up of 14 amino acids. J was trimmed by 6 bases and V by 6 bases; bases with no gene match: 8. Germline loops: CDR1 DFQATT, CDR2 SNEGSKA (reference sequence). CDR3 residues: CSARLAGGSNEQFF. In DNA form, the CDR3 reads TGCAGTGCGCGATTAGCGGGGGGCTCCAATGAGCAGTTCTTC.

This chain joins TRBV12-3 or TRBV12-4 and TRBJ1-4, with D perhaps matching TRBD1 (5 bases). V lost 3 bases, J lost 8 bases, and 10 bases lay in between. The CDR3 loop spans 13 amino acids. The CDR3 bases are TGTGCCAGCAGTTTTCAGGGAATAGAAAAACTGTTTTTT. Residues: CASSFQGIEKLFF.

The sample holds a few counts of this clonotype. The chain combines TRBV29-1 with TRBJ2-3; 7 bases match TRBD1. CDR1 and CDR2 (germline): SQVTM, ANQGSEA. The CDR3 is made up of 13 amino acids. V lost 6 bases, J lost 0 bases, and 3 bases stayed unmatched. The CDR3 is CSVRTGSTDTQYF. Here the CDR3 DNA reads TGCAGCGTAAGGACAGGTAGCACAGATACGCAGTATTTT.

This clonotype was seen a handful of times. The chain is built from TRBV4-1 and TRBJ2-7, with 8 bases lining up with TRBD2. The germline V gene encodes CDR1 MGHRA and CDR2 YSYEKL. V lost 1 base, J lost 2 bases, and 1 base stayed unmatched. CDR3 length: 14 amino acids. The CDR3 sequence: CASSQVAGPYEQYF. The DNA for the CDR3 is TGCGCCAGCAGCCAAGTAGCGGGGCCCTACGAGCAGTACTTC.

This clonotype was detected ten times or more. The V gene is TRBV29-1, the J gene TRBJ2-1, with 14 bases matching TRBD2. V gave up 7 bases and J gave up 3 bases; unmatched junction bases: 2. The CDR3 covers 14 residues. CDR1 is SQVTM, CDR2 ANQGSEA, per germline. The CDR3 bases are TGCAGCGCAGGGACTAGCGGGGGCTACAATGAGCAGTTCTTC. Translated: CSAGTSGGYNEQFF.

CDR3 region: CASSTGTRYYNEQFF. The CDR3 DNA follows: TGTGCCAGCAGCACCGGGACTCGCTATTACAATGAGCAGTTCTTC. This chain links TRBV12-3 or TRBV12-4 with TRBJ2-1, with D possibly being TRBD2 (6 bases). V lost 6 bases to trimming and J lost 4 bases, with 16 bases between them. The CDR3 totals 15 residues.

V is TRBV4-2 and J is TRBJ2-5; D remains ambiguous. The V gene's germline CDR1 is LGHNA and CDR2 YNFKEQ. V lost 0 bases and J lost 4, with 9 bases in between. The CDR3 consists of 14 residues. As DNA, the CDR3 is TGTGCCAGCAGCCAAGATGACGGTCGAGAGACCCAGTACTTC. Translating gives CASSQDDGRETQYF.

This clonotype was picked up a small number of times. V is TRBV5-1 and J is TRBJ2-7, with 10 bases aligning to TRBD1. V trimming: 4 bases; J trimming: 11 bases; junction bases outside the gene matches: 12. The CDR3 extends over 14 amino acids. The V gene's germline CDR1 is SGHRS and CDR2 YFSETQ. The CDR3, as DNA: TGCGCCAGCAGCCCCGGGACAGGGGCCTTCATGAAGTACTTC. Residues: CASSPGTGAFMKYF.

The V and J genes are TRBV20-1 and TRBJ2-7; 7 nucleotides align to TRBD2. The CDR3 is 13 residues long. Germline CDR1 DFQATT, CDR2 SNEGSKA (reference sequence). J gave up 3 bases and V 2 bases, and 4 bases lay outside the gene matches. For the CDR3, the DNA is TGCAGTGCTAGACCTAGCGGCCTCTACGAGCAGTACTTC. Translated, it gives CSARPSGLYEQYF.

Ten or more counts support this clonotype. J is TRBJ2-3 and V is TRBV29-1; TRBD2 agrees at 8 bases. The CDR3 runs to 16 residues. Germline trimming cut 0 bases from V and 0 bases from J; bases unmatched to any gene: 5. Germline loops: CDR1 SQVTM, CDR2 ANQGSEA. The CDR3 sequence: CSVEDPGGASTDTQYF. The CDR3 bases are TGCAGCGTTGAAGACCCCGGGGGGGCTAGCACAGATACGCAGTATTTT.

In this sample, this clonotype turned up a few times. This sequence joins TRBV12-3 or TRBV12-4 and TRBJ1-4, with no clear D. V was clipped by 2 bases and J by 12 bases, with 19 bases between them. The CDR3 extends over 15 amino acids. CDR3 in amino acids: CASSLMFGSPAELFF. DNA of the CDR3: TGTGCCAGCAGTTTAATGTTCGGCAGCCCCGCGGAACTGTTTTTT.

The chain uses TRBV5-1 and TRBJ2-1; D remains unclear. V was trimmed by 1 base and J by 8 bases, leaving 13 bases between them. Germline V gives CDR1 SGHRS, CDR2 YFSETQ. This CDR3 spans 14 amino acids. CDR3 amino acids: CASSLQVKGDEQFF. The CDR3 DNA reads TGCGCCAGCAGCTTGCAGGTTAAGGGCGATGAGCAGTTCTTC.

V is TRBV7-6 and J is TRBJ2-5; D unresolved. The CDR3 loop spans 13 amino acids. Germline CDR1 is SGHVS and CDR2 is FNYEAQ. V dropped 1 base and J dropped 5 bases, with 8 bases sitting between them. The CDR3 region is CASSLDNWETQYF. The CDR3 region has the DNA TGTGCCAGCAGCTTAGATAATTGGGAGACCCAGTACTTC.

This clonotype was found a few times. J is TRBJ2-7 and V is TRBV6-1; D is uncertain. The CDR3 is 14 amino acids. CDR1 and CDR2 (germline): MNHNS, SASEGT. CDR3 protein: CAIDPKLYSYEQYF. The DNA of the CDR3 is TGTGCAATAGACCCGAAATTATACTCCTACGAGCAGTACTTC.